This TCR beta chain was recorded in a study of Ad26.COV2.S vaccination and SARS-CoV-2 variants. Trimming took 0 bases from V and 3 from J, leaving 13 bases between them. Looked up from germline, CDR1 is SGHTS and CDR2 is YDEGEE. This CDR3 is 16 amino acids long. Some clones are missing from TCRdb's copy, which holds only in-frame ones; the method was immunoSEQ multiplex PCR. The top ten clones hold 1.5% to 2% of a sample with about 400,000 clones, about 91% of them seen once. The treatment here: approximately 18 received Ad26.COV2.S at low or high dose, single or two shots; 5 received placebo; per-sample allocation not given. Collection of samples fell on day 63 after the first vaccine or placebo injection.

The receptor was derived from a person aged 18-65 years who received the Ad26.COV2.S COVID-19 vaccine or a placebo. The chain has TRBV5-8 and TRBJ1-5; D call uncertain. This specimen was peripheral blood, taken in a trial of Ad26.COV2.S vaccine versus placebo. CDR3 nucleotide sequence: TGTGCCAGCAGCTTGGCATCGGGGAGGAACAATCAGCCCCAGCATTTT. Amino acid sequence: CASSLASGRNNQPQHF.